Sequencing of this T cell receptor (beta chain) was carried out in a study of T cells in Graves' hyperthyroidism and ophthalmopathy. Germline CDR1 and CDR2: SSHAT and FNYEAQ (reference sequence). The CDR3 runs 13 residues. In this sample, this clonotype turned up many times. One end of the junction varies from germline; a read error may be responsible. The investigators amplified TCR beta CDR3 regions from RNA transcripts. The primer set for the first-round RT-PCR of the TCR CDR3 was HTBI. A single record per CDR3 protein comes from TCRdb applying MiXCR to the multiplex PCR reads. Of more than 500,000 distinct CDR3 sequences listed, over 35% are singletons.

The chain is built from TRBV7-7 and TRBJ2-5, with a weak D call TRBD1 (6 bases). Specimen: peripheral blood or thyroid tissue (not recorded which). This clonotype was obtained from an adult woman with Graves' disease, either hyperthyroidism or ophthalmopathy (not recorded which). In nucleotides, the CDR3 is TGTGCTAGCAGCAAACAGGGTGCCGAGACCCAGTACTTC. Its protein is CASSKQGAETQYF.